This passage covers 27 T cell receptor beta chains from one sample sequenced in a study of T-cell memory formation after mild COVID-19. TCRdb re-called the 5' RACE reads through MiXCR, storing one row per CDR3 protein. The sample carries about 440,000 distinct CDR3 sequences, 20% recorded once. Sequenced: PBMCs or a T cell subset sorted from them (not recorded which). All receptors derive from an adult woman who had mild COVID-19 (a few samples of this study predate the infection). Cell type and time point are not known.

Concerning this clonotype itself: A single base separates this from a much larger clone, so it may be a read error. The J gene is TRBJ2-1, the V gene TRBV7-9, with unresolved D. Germline-derived CDR1 and CDR2 are SEHNR and FQNEAQ (reference sequence). The CDR3 runs 11 residues. Trimming took 3 bases from V and 6 from J, leaving 3 bases between them. CDR3 sequence reads: CASSFINEQFF. The CDR3 bases are TGTGCCAGCAGCTTCATCAATGAGCAGTTCTTC. The full variable domain, rest sourced from reference TRBV7-9 and TRBJ2-1, is DTGVSQNPRHKITKRGQNVTFRCDPISEHNRLYWYRQTLGQGPEFLTYFQNEAQLEKSRLLSDRFSAERPKGSFSTLEIQRTEQGDSAMYLCASSFINEQFFGPGTRLTVL.

The chain uses TRBV5-1 and TRBJ1-5; 7 positions match TRBD1. This CDR3 has 13 residues. Germline CDR1 reads SGHRS; CDR2 reads YFSETQ. The trim removed 4 bases at V and 3 bases at J, leaving 1 base unmatched. This CDR3 reads CASSEGANQPQHF. The CDR3 DNA is TGCGCCAGCAGCGAGGGGGCCAATCAGCCCCAGCATTTT.

This sequence joins TRBV19 and TRBJ2-2; possibly TRBD1 or TRBD2 for D (7 bases each). Per germline, CDR1 LNHDA and CDR2 SQIVND (reference sequence). The CDR3 consists of 15 residues. The CDR3, as DNA: TGTTCGACCCGACAGGGAGGGTATAACACCGGGGAGCTGTTTTTT. This codes for CSTRQGGYNTGELFF.

V is TRBV9 and J is TRBJ1-2, with D possibly TRBD1 on 5 matching bases. Per the germline V gene, CDR1 is SGDLS and CDR2 is YYNGEE. This CDR3 comprises 16 residues. Trimming cost V 0 bases and J 0 bases, with 12 bases left between them. In DNA, the CDR3 is TGTGCCAGCAGCGTAGAAATCAGGGAAACTAACTATGGCTACACCTTC. This encodes CASSVEIRETNYGYTF.

Only a few counts were recorded for this clonotype. This chain uses TRBV24-1 with TRBJ2-6, with D perhaps TRBD1 (5 bases). The CDR3 extends over 16 amino acids. Per germline, CDR1 KGHDR and CDR2 SFDVKD. V dropped 4 bases and J dropped 2 bases, with 11 bases sitting between them. The CDR3 nucleotides are TGTGCCACCAGTGACTCCAGGGTGGCTGGGGCCAACGTCCTGACTTTC. Translation gives CATSDSRVAGANVLTF.

Only a few counts were recorded for this clonotype. The chain is built from TRBV6-5 and TRBJ2-5; D may be TRBD1 or TRBD2 (5 bases each). CDR3 length equals 14 residues. The germline gives CDR1 MNHEY, CDR2 SVGAGI. The V end was cut by 2 bases, the J end by 4 bases, with 11 bases between. The CDR3 protein is CASSYGVGGETQYF. Written as DNA, the CDR3 is TGTGCCAGCAGTTACGGGGTTGGGGGAGAGACCCAGTACTTC.

The chain uses TRBV15 and TRBJ2-5; TRBD2 agrees at 8 bases. Trimming cost V 7 bases and J 5 bases; bases outside gene matches: 9. Germline CDR1 LNHNV, CDR2 YYDKDF (reference sequence). The length of the CDR3 is 14 residues. The CDR3 spells CATKPGLGRETQYF. For the CDR3, the DNA is TGTGCCACCAAACCGGGACTAGGTCGGGAGACCCAGTACTTC.

This rearrangement joins TRBV9 to TRBJ2-7; the match to TRBD2 covers 11 bases. From germline, CDR1 is SGDLS and CDR2 YYNGEE. The CDR3 runs to 14 residues. With V trimmed by 4 bases and J by 4 bases, 4 bases remained unmatched. CDR3 nucleotides: TGTGCCAGCAGCACTAGCGGGAGAACTTACGAGCAGTACTTC. Translated, it gives CASSTSGRTYEQYF. Full variable domain (outside the CDR3, taken from reference TRBV9 and TRBJ2-7): DSGVTQTPKHLITATGQRVTLRCSPRSGDLSVYWYQQSLDQGLQFLIQYYNGEERAKGNILERFSAQQFPDLHSELNLSSLELGDSALYFCASSTSGRTYEQYFGPGTRLTVT.

This clonotype was observed a few times. The V gene is TRBV10-3, the J gene TRBJ2-3; 7 nucleotides match TRBD1. The CDR3 is 14 residues long. Trimming at V came to 9 bases and at J to 1 base, leaving 7 bases not matched to a gene. Per germline, CDR1 ENHRY and CDR2 SYGVKD. For the CDR3, the DNA is TGTGCCATTCAATTAGACAGGGGCACAGATACGCAGTATTTT. Translation: CAIQLDRGTDTQYF.

The chain employs TRBV30 and TRBJ2-7, with D perhaps matching TRBD1 (6 bases). The CDR3 is made up of 15 amino acids. Germline CDR1 and CDR2: GTSNPN and SVGIG (reference sequence). V gave up 2 bases and J gave up 2 bases, with 16 bases separating them. The CDR3 sequence is CAWSPPGTLAYEQYF. CDR3 sequence (DNA): TGTGCCTGGAGTCCTCCAGGGACACTAGCCTACGAGCAGTACTTC.

The rearrangement uses TRBV5-1 and TRBJ2-7; TRBD1 agrees at 10 bases. Germline CDR1 SGHRS, CDR2 YFSETQ. The CDR3 has 13 residues. The junction had 3 bases not matched to a gene; V was cut back by 4 bases and J by 5 bases. CDR3 in DNA: TGCGCCAGCAGCATTGACAGGGGGCACGAGCAGTACTTC. Its translation: CASSIDRGHEQYF.

The chain uses TRBV7-9 and TRBJ2-5; D not certain. The V end lost 2 bases, the J end lost 5 bases, and 9 bases lay between the germline ends. This CDR3 is 13 amino acids long. In germline, CDR1 is SEHNR, CDR2 FQNEAQ (reference sequence). DNA for the CDR3: TGTGCCAGCAGCTTAATCTTGGGGGAGACCCAGTACTTC. It yields the protein CASSLILGETQYF.

There are a few counts of this clonotype. V usage is TRBV5-1 and J usage is TRBJ1-1, with D perhaps TRBD1 (6 bases). This CDR3 is built from 23 residues. The V gene's germline CDR1 is SGHRS and CDR2 YFSETQ. Trimming removed 4 bases at V and 4 bases at J, with 41 bases between. CDR3: CASSIRGGRHDSSLHQQGTEAFF. CDR3 coding DNA: TGCGCCAGCAGCATCCGAGGGGGGAGGCACGACAGTTCCCTCCACCAGCAGGGCACTGAAGCTTTCTTT.

This clonotype was seen many times. The chain has TRBV6-5 and TRBJ1-1, with D possibly matching TRBD1 (5 bases). The CDR3 is made up of 15 amino acids. The V end lost 2 bases, the J end lost 10 bases, and 20 bases lay between the germline ends. Germline-derived CDR1 and CDR2 are MNHEY and SVGAGI. CDR3 bases: TGTGCCAGCAGTTACGCGGCAGGGCGGTTCTTTGGAGCTTTCTTT. Encoded protein: CASSYAAGRFFGAFF.

DNA of the CDR3: TGTGCCAGCAGTTACACGAGAGAGCAGTACTTC. Residues: CASSYTREQYF. The rearrangement links TRBV6-6 to TRBJ2-7, with no clear D. Germline-derived CDR1 and CDR2 are MNHNY and SVGAGI (reference sequence). This CDR3 comprises 11 residues. The germline V and J ends were trimmed by 2 bases and 7 bases, with 6 bases remaining between them.

This clonotype was detected ten times or more. The chain links TRBV12-3 or TRBV12-4 to TRBJ1-2; D gene unclear. This CDR3 region has 13 residues. V shed 3 bases and J shed 7 bases, with 12 bases lying between them. CDR3 coding DNA: TGTGCCAGCAGTTTTTTGGAAGGGTCTGGCTACACCTTC. It codes for CASSFLEGSGYTF.

The chain links TRBV12-3 or TRBV12-4 to TRBJ2-7; 7 bases line up with TRBD1. The CDR3 has 12 amino acids. The V and J ends lost 6 bases and 8 bases, in that order; junction bases with no gene match: 7. This CDR3 is CASRLTGSQQYF. CDR3 sequence (DNA): TGTGCCAGCAGACTGACAGGGTCCCAGCAGTACTTC.

The chain uses TRBV19 and TRBJ1-2; possible D gene TRBD1, 5 bases. V gave up 7 bases and J gave up 6 bases, with 15 bases separating them. The CDR3 consists of 13 residues. Germline V CDR1 and CDR2: LNHDA, SQIVND (reference sequence). The CDR3 loop is CASTLGGFDGYTF. The CDR3 DNA is TGTGCCAGTACCCTCGGGGGATTCGATGGCTACACCTTC.

The chain employs TRBV7-3 and TRBJ2-1; D is tentatively TRBD1 or TRBD2 (5 bases each). CDR1 is SGHTA and CDR2 is FQGTGA in the germline V gene. This CDR3 has 14 residues. Trimming pared 2 bases from V and 8 bases from J, leaving 13 bases between. The CDR3 nucleotides read TGTGCCAGCAGCTTATGGGGGTCCGGGGATGAGCAGTTCTTC. Residues: CASSLWGSGDEQFF.

This chain connects TRBV4-1 to TRBJ1-4; no firm D call. The ends were cut back, 2 bases at V and 5 bases at J, with 12 bases in the middle. Per the germline V gene, CDR1 is MGHRA and CDR2 is YSYEKL. There are 15 residues in the CDR3. The CDR3 loop reads CASSQLGGRNEKLFF. The CDR3 DNA sequence: TGCGCCAGCAGCCAACTAGGAGGGCGGAATGAAAAACTGTTTTTT.

The table lists this clonotype with a few counts. The chain combines TRBV29-1 with TRBJ2-1; unclear D gene. Deletions cut 4 bases from V and 0 bases from J, with 16 bases between. The CDR3 has 16 amino acids. Germline V gene sequence: CDR1 SQVTM, CDR2 ANQGSEA. Here the CDR3 DNA reads TGCAGCGTTGTAGGTGGGCAGAATTTCTCCTACAATGAGCAGTTCTTC. Its protein product is CSVVGGQNFSYNEQFF.

This clonotype was counted between two and nine times. The chain joins TRBV11-2 to TRBJ2-2; D unresolved. Germline V gives CDR1 SGHAT, CDR2 FQNNGV. The CDR3 sequence is 15 residues long. Trimming took off 0 bases at V and 1 base at J, with 6 bases between the two ends. The CDR3: CASSLDWMNTGELFF. CDR3 nucleotide sequence: TGTGCCAGCAGCTTAGACTGGATGAACACCGGGGAGCTGTTTTTT.

This clonotype was detected a few times. This sequence joins TRBV29-1 and TRBJ2-3, with 8 bases lining up with TRBD2. The CDR3 is 18 residues long. Germline V CDR1 and CDR2: SQVTM, ANQGSEA. J gave up 6 bases and V 0 bases, and 17 bases lay outside the gene matches. CDR3 sequence (DNA): TGCAGCGTTGAAGAAAGGGGTTGGCGGGGGGTGTCGGGTGATACGCAGTATTTT. Protein: CSVEERGWRGVSGDTQYF.

This clonotype showed up just a few times. The chain employs TRBV5-1 and TRBJ2-3, with D unclear. Trimming left V 4 bases short and J 0 bases short, with 9 bases between. The CDR3 has 14 residues. Germline-derived CDR1 and CDR2 are SGHRS and YFSETQ. The CDR3 region has the DNA TGCGCCAGCAGCGGACGAAAGAGCACAGATACGCAGTATTTT. Translation gives CASSGRKSTDTQYF.

The chain couples TRBV7-6 to TRBJ1-5; 7 nucleotides match TRBD1. Trimming removed 5 bases from V and 0 bases from J; junction bases left unmatched: 7. The length of the CDR3 is 16 residues. Germline V CDR1 and CDR2: SGHVS, FNYEAQ. CDR3: CASSPLGDSSNQPQHF. CDR3 DNA: TGTGCCAGCAGCCCACTTGGGGACAGTAGCAATCAGCCCCAGCATTTT. Variable domain in full (rest from reference TRBV7-6 and TRBJ1-5): GAGVSQSPRYKVTKRGQDVALRCDPISGHVSLYWYRQALGQGPEFLTYFNYEAQQDKSGLPNDRFSAERPEGSISTLTIQRTEQRDSAMYRCASSPLGDSSNQPQHFGDGTRLSIL.

This clonotype was seen more than once but under ten times. This sequence joins TRBV20-1 and TRBJ2-7, with 9 bases matching TRBD2. Germline-derived CDR1 and CDR2 are DFQATT and SNEGSKA (reference sequence). CDR3 length: 15 amino acids. J gave up 6 bases and V 4 bases, and 13 bases lay outside the gene matches. The CDR3 is CSATQSPGLASEQYF. As DNA, the CDR3 is TGCAGTGCTACCCAAAGCCCGGGACTAGCTTCCGAGCAGTACTTC.

Remarks on this clonotype: Mismatch with germline at one junction end may stem from a read error. The CDR3 DNA reads as TGTGCCAGCAGCCTCATACAGGGCCCGAACACTGAAGCTTTATTT. Its translation: CASSLIQGPNTEALF. The genes are TRBV7-8 and TRBJ1-1; a weak D match, TRBD1 (6 bases). From germline, CDR1 is SGHVS and CDR2 FQNEAQ. The CDR3 extends over 15 amino acids.